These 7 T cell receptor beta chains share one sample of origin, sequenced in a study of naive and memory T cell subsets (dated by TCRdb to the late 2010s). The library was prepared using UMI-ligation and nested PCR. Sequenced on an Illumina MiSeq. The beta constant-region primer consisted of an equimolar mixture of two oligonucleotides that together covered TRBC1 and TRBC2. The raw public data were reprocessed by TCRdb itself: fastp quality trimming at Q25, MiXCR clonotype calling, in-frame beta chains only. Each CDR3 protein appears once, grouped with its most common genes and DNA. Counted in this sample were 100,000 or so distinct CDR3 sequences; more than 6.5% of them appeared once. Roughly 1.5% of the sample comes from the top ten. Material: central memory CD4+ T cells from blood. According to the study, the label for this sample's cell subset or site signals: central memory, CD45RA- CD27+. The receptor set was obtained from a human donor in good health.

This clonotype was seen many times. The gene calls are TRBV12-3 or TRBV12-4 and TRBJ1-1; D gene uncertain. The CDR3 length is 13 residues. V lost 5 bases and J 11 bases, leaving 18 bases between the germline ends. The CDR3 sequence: CASSPPSRDGAFF. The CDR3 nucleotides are TGTGCCAGCAGTCCTCCGTCTCGAGATGGCGCTTTCTTT.

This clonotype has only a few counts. CDR3 amino acids: CASSFSRGTGLAGVNEQFF. The CDR3 region has the DNA TGTGCCAGCAGCTTTTCGAGAGGAACGGGACTAGCGGGAGTCAATGAGCAGTTCTTC. This chain links TRBV7-2 with TRBJ2-1; TRBD2 agrees at 14 bases. V shed 3 bases and J 6 bases; nucleotides not matched to a gene: 13. This CDR3 comprises 19 residues. In germline, CDR1 is SGHTA, CDR2 FQGNSA. Combining the CDR3 with reference TRBV7-2 and TRBJ2-1 gives the whole variable domain GAGVSQSPSNKVTEKGKDVELRCDPISGHTALYWYRQSLGQGLEFLIYFQGNSAPDKSGLPSDRFSAERTGGSVSTLTIQRTQQEDSAVYLCASSFSRGTGLAGVNEQFFGPGTRLTVL.

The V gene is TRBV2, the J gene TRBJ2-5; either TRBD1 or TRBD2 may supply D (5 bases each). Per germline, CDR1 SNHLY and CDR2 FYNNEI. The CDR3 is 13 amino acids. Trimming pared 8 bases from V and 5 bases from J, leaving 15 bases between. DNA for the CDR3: TGTGCCAGCGGCCGGGACCACCGGGAGACCCAGTACTTC. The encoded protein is CASGRDHRETQYF. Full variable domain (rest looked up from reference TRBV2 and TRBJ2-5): EPEVTQTPSHQVTQMGQEVILRCVPISNHLYFYWYRQILGQKVEFLVSFYNNEISEKSEIFDDQFSVERPDGSNFTLKIRSTKLEDSAMYFCASGRDHRETQYFGPGTRLLVL.

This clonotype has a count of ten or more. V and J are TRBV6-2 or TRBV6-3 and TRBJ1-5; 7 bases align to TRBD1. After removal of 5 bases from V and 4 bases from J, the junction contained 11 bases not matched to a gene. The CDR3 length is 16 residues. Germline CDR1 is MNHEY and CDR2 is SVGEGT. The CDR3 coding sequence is TGTGCCAGCAGTCAAGATGGACAGGTTAAAAATCAGCCCCAGCATTTT. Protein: CASSQDGQVKNQPQHF.

CDR3 nucleotides: TGTGCCAGCAGTTTAGGTTCTAGCGGGGGCGAAGATACGCAGTATTTT. Protein sequence: CASSLGSSGGEDTQYF. V and J are TRBV12-3 or TRBV12-4 and TRBJ2-3; the match to TRBD2 covers 10 bases. There are 16 residues in the CDR3. J was trimmed by 5 bases and V by 1 base; bases with no gene match: 6.

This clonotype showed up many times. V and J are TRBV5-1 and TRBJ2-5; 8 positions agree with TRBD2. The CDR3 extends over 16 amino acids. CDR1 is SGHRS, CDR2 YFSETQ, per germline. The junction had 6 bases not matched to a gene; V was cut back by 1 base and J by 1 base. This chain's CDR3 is CASSLSAGGLQETQYF. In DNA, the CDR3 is TGCGCCAGCAGCTTGTCGGCGGGGGGTCTCCAAGAGACCCAGTACTTC.

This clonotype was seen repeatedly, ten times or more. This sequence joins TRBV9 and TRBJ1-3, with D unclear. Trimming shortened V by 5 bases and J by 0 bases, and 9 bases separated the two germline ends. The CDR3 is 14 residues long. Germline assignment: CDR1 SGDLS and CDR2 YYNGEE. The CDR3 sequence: CASSSLYSGNTIYF. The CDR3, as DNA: TGTGCCAGCAGTTCGTTATACTCTGGAAACACCATATATTTT.